The entry below gives a single T cell receptor beta chain sequence along with its context. The antigen is not known. For sorted subsets, about 200 ng DNA per replicate equaled about 27,000 T cell genomes. TCRdb's table, derived via immunoSEQ multiplex PCR, lists solely in-frame clones and lacks some. The sample contains 2 million to 2.5 million clones, around 95% of which appear only once. These data are taken from a study of shared clonotypes between healthy human individuals. Findings and caveats of the study: Non-shared clonotypes had lower generation probabilities than those shared by all four donors. Since donors were few, the genetic and exposure-history diversity represented was limited.

This CDR3 has 14 residues. The V segment lost 7 bases and the J segment 7 bases; nucleotides outside the gene matches: 9. The germline gives CDR1 MNHNS, CDR2 SASEGT. Specimen: naive CD4+ T cells sorted from blood. Subset reported: CD45RA+ positively selected. The V call is TRBV6-1, the J call TRBJ2-2, with 7 nucleotides matching TRBD2. The receptor was isolated from a young man in good health. CDR3 nucleotides: TGTGCCAGCATACTAGCGCTAGTTAGCGGGGAGCTGTTTTTT. It specifies CASILALVSGELFF.